The 21 T cell receptor beta chains given below trace back to one sample, sequenced in a study of cytomegalovirus exposure and HLA in healthy donors. This PCR relied on a set of 60 Vbeta primers and 13 Jbeta primers. The table came from immunoSEQ multiplex PCR; TCRdb's copy has only in-frame clones and leaves some out. The repertoire holds approximately 100,000 clones, with around 80% as singletons. Sequences were obtained from PBMCs. The origin of the receptors is a woman between 18 and 30 years old in good health and CMV-seropositive.

The chain couples TRBV30 to TRBJ1-5; maybe TRBD1 (5 bases). Trimming cost V 6 bases and J 11 bases, with 20 bases left between them. CDR3 length: 13 amino acids. The germline V gene has CDR1 GTSNPN and CDR2 SVGIG (reference sequence). The CDR3 DNA sequence: TGTGCCTGCAGTTCGCAGGGCCGTCTGACCCAGCATTTT. Translation: CACSSQGRLTQHF. Variable domain in full (rest from reference TRBV30 and TRBJ1-5): SQTIHQWPATLVQPVGSPLSLECTVEGTSNPNLYWYRQAAGRGLQLLFYSVGIGQISSEVPQNLSASRPQDRQFILSSKKLLLSDSGFYLCACSSQGRLTQHFGDGTRLSIL.

J is TRBJ1-4 and V is TRBV5-1; TRBD1 might be the D (6 bases). Germline V gives CDR1 SGHRS, CDR2 YFSETQ. The CDR3 contains 15 residues. V was cut by 5 bases and J by 0 bases, with 11 bases left in between. This CDR3 reads CASRPEGATNEKLFF. CDR3 DNA: TGCGCCAGCAGACCCGAGGGGGCAACTAATGAAAAACTGTTTTTT.

This chain connects TRBV25-1 to TRBJ2-7, with a tentative D call TRBD2 (6 bases). In germline, CDR1 is MGHDK, CDR2 SYGVNS. The CDR3 is 13 amino acids. Trimming shortened V by 6 bases and J by 5 bases, and 14 bases separated the two germline ends. CDR3 protein: CASRVSGEHEQYF. In nucleotides, the CDR3 is TGTGCCAGCAGAGTATCGGGGGAACACGAGCAGTACTTC.

The chain is built from TRBV28 and TRBJ1-5; D not resolved. The CDR3 has 16 amino acids. Germline V lookup: CDR1 MDHEN, CDR2 SYDVKM. V lost 1 base, J lost 4 bases, and 14 bases lay in between. CDR3 amino acids: CASSLYWTGGNQPQHF. DNA of the CDR3: TGTGCCAGCAGTTTATATTGGACCGGCGGGAATCAGCCCCAGCATTTT.

The V gene is TRBV15, the J gene TRBJ2-2, with 8 bases that match TRBD1. This CDR3 is 15 amino acids long. With 5 bases clipped from V and 4 bases from J, the junction kept 6 bases outside the gene matches. Germline V CDR1 and CDR2: LNHNV, YYDKDF (reference sequence). CDR3 protein: CATSLGQGITGELFF. As DNA, the CDR3 is TGTGCCACCAGCCTAGGACAGGGAATCACCGGGGAGCTGTTTTTT.

The chain carries TRBV2 and TRBJ2-2, with 8 bases aligning to TRBD2. The CDR3 runs 15 residues. Germline CDR1 SNHLY, CDR2 FYNNEI. With 6 bases clipped from V and 3 bases from J, the junction kept 6 bases outside the gene matches. The CDR3 bases are TGTGCCAGCAGAACTTCTAGCGGGCACACCGGGGAGCTGTTTTTT. It yields the protein CASRTSSGHTGELFF.

This clone was seen only once. This chain uses TRBV10-2 with TRBJ2-5, with TRBD1 matching 9 bases. With 8 bases clipped from V and 4 bases from J, the junction kept 5 bases outside the gene matches. The CDR3 runs 13 residues. Per the germline V gene, CDR1 is WSHSY and CDR2 is SAAADI. CDR3 loop: CASGQGQVETQYF. The CDR3 nucleotides are TGCGCCAGCGGACAGGGGCAGGTAGAGACCCAGTACTTC.

There are a few counts of this clone. The gene calls are TRBV6-1 and TRBJ1-5; no reliable D call. V was cut by 6 bases and J by 2 bases, with 8 bases left in between. The CDR3 covers 13 residues. CDR1 is MNHNS and CDR2 is SASEGT in the germline V gene. The CDR3 DNA is TGTGCCAGCAGGGAGAACGGCAATCAGCCCCAGCATTTT. It translates to CASRENGNQPQHF.

The chain links TRBV6-5 to TRBJ2-7; 7 nucleotides agree with TRBD1. V shed 8 bases and J 2 bases; nucleotides not matched to a gene: 6. Germline V gives CDR1 MNHEY, CDR2 SVGAGI. This CDR3 comprises 13 residues. The CDR3 DNA is TGTGCCAGCGGGGGACAGCCCGCCTACGAGCAGTACTTC. This gives the protein CASGGQPAYEQYF.

The chain is built from TRBV4-1 and TRBJ2-5; D is unclear. Germline-derived CDR1 and CDR2 are MGHRA and YSYEKL. This CDR3 region has 13 residues. Trimming pared 2 bases from V and 4 bases from J, leaving 8 bases between. CDR3 nucleotide sequence: TGCGCCAGCAGCCAACTCCTGTCAGAGACCCAGTACTTC. Translation gives CASSQLLSETQYF.

In the case of this clone: With only one base between it and a far larger clone, this is likely a read error. The same CDR3 also results from other DNA sequences found in this sample. J is TRBJ2-1 and V is TRBV15, with D unclear. Germline values: CDR1 LNHNV, CDR2 YYDKDF (reference sequence). V was pared by 3 bases and J by 6 bases, with 6 bases between. The CDR3 totals 12 residues. The CDR3 region is CATSRAVNEQFF. CDR3 bases: TGTGCCACCAGCAGGGCAGTCAATGAGCAGTTCTTC.

The chain carries TRBV11-2 and TRBJ1-1; TRBD1 is a possible D gene (5 bases). CDR3 length: 14 residues. Per germline, CDR1 SGHAT and CDR2 FQNNGV. V shed 10 bases and J shed 4 bases, with 19 bases lying between them. The CDR3 loop reads CAIRDSQRGTEAFF. In DNA, the CDR3 is TGTGCCATCCGGGACTCACAGAGAGGCACTGAAGCTTTCTTT.

This chain uses TRBV7-9 with TRBJ1-1; 8 bases align to TRBD1. Trimming cost V 1 base and J 1 base; bases outside gene matches: 2. The CDR3 is 15 amino acids. CDR1 is SEHNR and CDR2 is FQNEAQ in the germline V gene (reference sequence). The CDR3 loop reads CASSLEGTGNTEAFF. The CDR3 DNA reads TGTGCCAGCAGCTTAGAAGGGACAGGGAACACTGAAGCTTTCTTT.

This clone was seen once. The chain combines TRBV28 with TRBJ1-5; a weak D match, TRBD1 (5 bases). The length of the CDR3 is 16 residues. Per germline, CDR1 MDHEN and CDR2 SYDVKM. The V and J ends lost 6 bases and 2 bases respectively, with 17 bases between them. The CDR3 coding sequence is TGTGCCAGCAGCTCCGACGGGGGAATTGGCAATCAGCCCCAGCATTTT. Amino acid sequence: CASSSDGGIGNQPQHF.

The chain employs TRBV11-3 and TRBJ1-1; D is possibly TRBD1 (5 bases). The CDR3 loop spans 16 amino acids. Germline V lookup: CDR1 SGHNT, CDR2 YENEEA. Trimming shortened V by 5 bases and J by 1 base, and 17 bases separated the two germline ends. The DNA of the CDR3 is TGTGCCAGCAGCGTCGGGACTTCGGGGGGGAACACTGAAGCTTTCTTT. This codes for CASSVGTSGGNTEAFF.

Only a few counts were recorded for this clone. The chain combines TRBV23-1 with TRBJ1-1, with D unclear. TRBV23-1 is annotated as an ORF whose role is uncertain. Trimming shortened V by 3 bases and J by 10 bases, and 15 bases separated the two germline ends. The CDR3 consists of 13 residues. Here the CDR3 reads CASSHYPGFRAFF. The DNA for the CDR3 is TGCGCCAGCAGTCATTACCCGGGATTCAGAGCTTTCTTT.

Only a few counts were recorded for this clone. The chain links TRBV6-1 to TRBJ2-7; D may be TRBD2 (5 bases). The ends were cut back, 2 bases at V and 1 base at J, with 12 bases in the middle. In germline, CDR1 is MNHNS, CDR2 SASEGT. There are 15 residues in the CDR3. DNA for the CDR3: TGTGCCAGCAGTGAATGGACTGACCTATCCTACGAGCAGTACTTC. This sequence encodes CASSEWTDLSYEQYF.

The genes are TRBV7-8 and TRBJ1-2, with D possibly TRBD1 on 5 matching bases. Germline lookup yields CDR1 SGHVS and CDR2 FQNEAQ. The CDR3 extends over 16 amino acids. V lost 1 base and J lost 3, with 15 bases in between. As DNA, the CDR3 is TGTGCCAGCAGCTTAGATGGGGCCGCAGTTGACTATGGCTACACCTTC. Amino acids: CASSLDGAAVDYGYTF.

The chain is built from TRBV27 and TRBJ2-7; 9 nucleotides align to TRBD1. CDR3 length: 15 amino acids. The V and J ends lost 5 bases and 5 bases, in that order; junction bases with no gene match: 10. Germline V gene lookup returns CDR1 MNHEY and CDR2 SMNVEV (reference sequence). CDR3 protein: CASSLGTGYRHEQYF. The DNA for the CDR3 is TGTGCCAGCAGTCTGGGGACAGGGTACCGCCACGAGCAGTACTTC.

V gene TRBV6-5 combines with J gene TRBJ1-4; 7 nucleotides match TRBD1. The CDR3 sequence is 13 residues long. V lost 6 bases and J lost 7; bases outside the gene matches: 5. Germline CDR1 reads MNHEY; CDR2 reads SVGAGI. The CDR3 DNA is TGTGCCAGCAGACAGGGGTCTCTTGAAAAACTGTTTTTT. As protein: CASRQGSLEKLFF.

The V and J genes are TRBV2 and TRBJ2-7, with TRBD1 identical over 8 bases. Germline V gene lookup returns CDR1 SNHLY and CDR2 FYNNEI. V gave up 5 bases and J gave up 3 bases; unmatched junction bases: 6. The CDR3 covers 14 residues. The CDR3 spells CASSRQGANYEQYF. The CDR3 nucleotides are TGTGCCAGCAGTAGGCAGGGGGCCAACTACGAGCAGTACTTC.